This TCR beta chain was obtained from a study of T-cell reconstitution after alpha-beta-depleted transplantation in children. Study conclusions and caveats: Reported findings indicate that, about two months after transplant, alpha-beta T cells came from several hundred expanded clones, which were derived from non-depleted graft cells.

Unique molecular identifiers were used in preparing the TCRbeta library. TCRdb reanalysed the PCR reads using MiXCR and keeps one entry per CDR3 protein. Of roughly 32,000 distinct CDR3 sequences listed, about 6% are singletons. For this clonotype: Its antigen remains unidentified.

Trimming pared 0 bases from V and 4 bases from J, leaving 9 bases between. The CDR3 has 15 residues. Germline lookup yields CDR1 LGHNA and CDR2 YNFKEQ. The sequence was collected from a child under two years old who had a stem cell transplant for acute myeloid leukemia, so the T cells may come from the graft donor. This rearrangement joins TRBV4-2 to TRBJ2-2, with D uncertain. This material consisted of peripheral blood, taken 60 days after TCRalphabeta/CD19-depleted stem cell transplant. The DNA for the CDR3 is TGTGCCAGCAGCCAAGACAAGCGCCCCACCGGGGAGCTGTTTTTT. It codes for CASSQDKRPTGELFF.